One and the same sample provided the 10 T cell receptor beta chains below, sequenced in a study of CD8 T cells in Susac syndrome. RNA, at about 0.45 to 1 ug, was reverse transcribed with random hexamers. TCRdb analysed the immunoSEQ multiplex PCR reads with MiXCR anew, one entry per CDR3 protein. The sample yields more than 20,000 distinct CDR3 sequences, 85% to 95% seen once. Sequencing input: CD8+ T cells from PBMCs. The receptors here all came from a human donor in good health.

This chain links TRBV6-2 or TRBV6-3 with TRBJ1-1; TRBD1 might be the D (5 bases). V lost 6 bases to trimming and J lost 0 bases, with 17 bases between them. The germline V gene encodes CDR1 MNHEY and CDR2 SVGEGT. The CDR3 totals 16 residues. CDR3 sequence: CASSPLTGAMNTEAFF. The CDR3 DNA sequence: TGTGCCAGCAGCCCGCTAACCGGGGCGATGAACACTGAAGCTTTCTTT.

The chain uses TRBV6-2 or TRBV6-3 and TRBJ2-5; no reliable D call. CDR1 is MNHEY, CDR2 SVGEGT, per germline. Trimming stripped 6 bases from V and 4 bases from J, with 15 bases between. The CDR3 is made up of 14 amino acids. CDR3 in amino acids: CASSPMVEGETQYF. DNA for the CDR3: TGTGCCAGCAGCCCCATGGTGGAAGGAGAGACCCAGTACTTC.

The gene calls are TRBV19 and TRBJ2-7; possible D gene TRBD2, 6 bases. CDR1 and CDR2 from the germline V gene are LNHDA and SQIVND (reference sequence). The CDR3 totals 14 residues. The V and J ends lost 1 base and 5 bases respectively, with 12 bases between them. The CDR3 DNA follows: TGTGCCAGTAGTATAGGGACGGGGGTGAACGAGCAGTACTTC. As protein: CASSIGTGVNEQYF.

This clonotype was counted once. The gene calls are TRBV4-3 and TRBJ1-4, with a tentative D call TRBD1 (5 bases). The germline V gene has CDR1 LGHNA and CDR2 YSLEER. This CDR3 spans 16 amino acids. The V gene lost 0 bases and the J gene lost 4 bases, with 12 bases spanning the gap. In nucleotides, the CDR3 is TGCGCCAGCAGCCAAGATCCGCAGGGAATTAATGAAAAACTGTTTTTT. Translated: CASSQDPQGINEKLFF.

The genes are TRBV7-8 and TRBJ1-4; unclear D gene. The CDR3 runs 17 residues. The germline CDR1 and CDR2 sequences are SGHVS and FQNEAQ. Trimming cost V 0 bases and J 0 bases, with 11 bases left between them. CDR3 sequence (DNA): TGTGCCAGCAGCTTAGCAAGGGTTTTAACAACTAATGAAAAACTGTTTTTT. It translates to CASSLARVLTTNEKLFF.

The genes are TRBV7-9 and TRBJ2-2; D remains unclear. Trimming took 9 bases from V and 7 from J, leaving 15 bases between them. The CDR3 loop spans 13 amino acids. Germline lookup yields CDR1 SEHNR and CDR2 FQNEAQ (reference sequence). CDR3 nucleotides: TGTGCCAGTGAGGTGGTGAGGCACGGGGAGCTGTTTTTT. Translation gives CASEVVRHGELFF.

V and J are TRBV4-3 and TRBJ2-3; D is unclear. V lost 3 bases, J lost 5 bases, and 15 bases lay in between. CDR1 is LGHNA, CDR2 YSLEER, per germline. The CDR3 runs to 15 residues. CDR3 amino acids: CASSQTLFGEDTQYF. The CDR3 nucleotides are TGCGCCAGCAGCCAGACACTATTTGGCGAAGATACGCAGTATTTT.

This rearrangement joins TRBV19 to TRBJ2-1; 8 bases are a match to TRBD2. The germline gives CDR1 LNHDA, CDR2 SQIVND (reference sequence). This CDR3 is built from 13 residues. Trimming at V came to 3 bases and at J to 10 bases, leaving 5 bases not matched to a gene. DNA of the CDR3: TGTGCCAGTAGTATGGGCGGGGGGCGCGAGCAGTTCTTC. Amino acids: CASSMGGGREQFF.

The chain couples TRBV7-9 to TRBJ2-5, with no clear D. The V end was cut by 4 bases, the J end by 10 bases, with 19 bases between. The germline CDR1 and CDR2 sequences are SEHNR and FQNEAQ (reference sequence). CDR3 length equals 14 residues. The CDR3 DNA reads TGTGCCAGCAGCTCCACAGAGGACCTCTTTGACCAGTACTTC. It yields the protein CASSSTEDLFDQYF.

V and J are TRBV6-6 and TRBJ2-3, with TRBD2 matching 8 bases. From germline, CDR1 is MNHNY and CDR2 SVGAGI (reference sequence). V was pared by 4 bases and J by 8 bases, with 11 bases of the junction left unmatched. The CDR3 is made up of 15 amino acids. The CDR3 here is CASSSSGLSDSTQYF. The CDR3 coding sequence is TGTGCCAGCAGTTCTAGCGGGTTATCAGATAGTACGCAGTATTTT.